The present entry profiles one T cell receptor beta chain with its context. This record belongs to a study of blood T cell repertoires in COVID-19. Sequencing used immunoSEQ multiplex PCR; TCRdb keeps in-frame clones, though not all of them. The repertoire has some 400,000 clones, about 90% of them found once; the top ten carry around 1.3%. Germline CDR1 is MNHEY and CDR2 is SVGEGT. The CDR3 has 14 amino acids. The V end lost 2 bases, the J end lost 7 bases, and 9 bases lay between the germline ends. Material: PBMCs or T cells enriched from blood (not recorded which). This receptor was taken from a man under 40 who had recovered from COVID-19. This chain connects TRBV6-2 or TRBV6-3 to TRBJ1-6; D gene ambiguous. The CDR3 loop reads CASSYVSGNSPLHF. Here the CDR3 DNA reads TGTGCCAGCAGTTACGTCAGCGGGAATTCACCCCTCCACTTT.